Each of the 25 T cell receptor beta chains below was sequenced from the same sample in a study of technical replicates of blood from a handful of donors. Method: immunoSEQ multiplex PCR; TCRdb's copy keeps in-frame clones and lacks some. The data contain some 85,000 clones, roughly 96% of them singletons. The sequencing input was T cells isolated from PBMCs. These receptors all stem from a human donor in good health.

The V gene is TRBV27, the J gene TRBJ1-2; 8 bases fit TRBD1. The CDR3 sequence is 13 residues long. V trimming: 5 bases; J trimming: 10 bases; junction bases outside the gene matches: 9. CDR1 and CDR2 (germline): MNHEY, SMNVEV (reference sequence). DNA for the CDR3: TGTGCCAGCAGTCTCGGCGGGACAGGCGTCTACACCTTC. Translated: CASSLGGTGVYTF.

The chain combines TRBV6-4 with TRBJ2-2; D gene ambiguous. CDR1 MRHNA and CDR2 SNTAGT come from the germline V gene. This CDR3 contains 12 residues. V lost 5 bases and J lost 5, with 6 bases in between. As DNA, the CDR3 is TGTGCCAGCAGTTATATGACCGGGGAGCTGTTTTTT. Translating it yields CASSYMTGELFF.

The chain combines TRBV27 with TRBJ2-7; 8 positions agree with TRBD1. Per germline, CDR1 MNHEY and CDR2 SMNVEV (reference sequence). Germline trimming cut 5 bases from V and 2 bases from J; bases unmatched to any gene: 5. The CDR3 is 14 residues long. The CDR3 DNA follows: TGTGCCAGCAGTCAGCAGGGGGCTCCCTACGAGCAGTACTTC. Protein: CASSQQGAPYEQYF.

This clone was observed once. The chain combines TRBV11-2 with TRBJ2-1, with 10 bases matching TRBD2. After removal of 5 bases from V and 3 bases from J, the junction contained 7 bases not matched to a gene. This CDR3 region has 16 residues. In germline, CDR1 is SGHAT, CDR2 FQNNGV. Written as DNA, the CDR3 is TGTGCCAGCAGCCCCCTAGCGGGAGCTATCTACAATGAGCAGTTCTTC. Translation: CASSPLAGAIYNEQFF.

The chain recombines TRBV5-1 with TRBJ2-3; a possible D gene is TRBD2 (5 bases). Germline V gene lookup returns CDR1 SGHRS and CDR2 YFSETQ. Trimming took off 3 bases at V and 0 bases at J, with 20 bases between the two ends. CDR3 length: 18 residues. This CDR3 is CASSSGRSSYTSTDTQYF. The CDR3, as DNA: TGCGCCAGCAGCTCGGGGAGAAGCAGTTACACTAGCACAGATACGCAGTATTTT. The whole variable domain, remainder taken from reference TRBV5-1 and TRBJ2-3, is KAGVTQTPRYLIKTRGQQVTLSCSPISGHRSVSWYQQTPGQGLQFLFEYFSETQRNKGNFPGRFSGRQFSNSRSEMNVSTLELGDSALYLCASSSGRSSYTSTDTQYFGPGTRLTVL.

This clone was recorded once. V gene TRBV27 combines with J gene TRBJ2-1; D is perhaps TRBD1 (6 bases). V was trimmed by 2 bases and J by 4 bases, leaving 15 bases between them. This CDR3 is built from 16 residues. Germline CDR1 MNHEY, CDR2 SMNVEV (reference sequence). CDR3 in DNA: TGTGCCAGCAGTTTAGGGGCAGGGGTAATGTACAATGAGCAGTTCTTC. Its translation is CASSLGAGVMYNEQFF.

CDR3: CASSLAGITYEQYF. As DNA, the CDR3 is TGTGCCAGCAGTTTAGCAGGGATTACCTACGAGCAGTACTTC. The gene calls are TRBV27 and TRBJ2-7, with a tentative D call TRBD1 (5 bases). The CDR3 is 14 amino acids. V was clipped by 2 bases and J by 2 bases, with 10 bases between them. Germline V gene sequence: CDR1 MNHEY, CDR2 SMNVEV (reference sequence).

CDR3 DNA sequence: TGTGCCAGCAGTTCCGGGACAGGGAGGAGCGGGGAGCTGTTTTTT. As protein: CASSSGTGRSGELFF. The V call is TRBV6-6, the J call TRBJ2-2, with 9 bases identical to TRBD1. The CDR3 is 15 amino acids. Germline loops: CDR1 MNHNY, CDR2 SVGAGI (reference sequence). V shed 4 bases and J 7 bases; nucleotides not matched to a gene: 7.

The rearrangement joins TRBV7-9 to TRBJ2-1; D is unresolved. The CDR3 length is 16 residues. The V gene's germline CDR1 is SEHNR and CDR2 FQNEAQ (reference sequence). V shed 3 bases and J shed 0 bases, with 12 bases lying between them. CDR3: CASSFSPTYSYNEQFF. The CDR3, as DNA: TGTGCCAGCAGCTTTTCCCCTACCTACTCCTACAATGAGCAGTTCTTC.

The chain uses TRBV5-5 and TRBJ2-7, with TRBD1 matching over 8 bases. The germline V gene has CDR1 SGHKS and CDR2 YYEKEE (reference sequence). The CDR3 covers 14 residues. V lost 5 bases and J lost 3; bases outside the gene matches: 7. The CDR3 DNA is TGTGCCAGCAGGGACAGGGTACAAGACTACGAGCAGTACTTC. Its protein is CASRDRVQDYEQYF.

The rearrangement joins TRBV9 to TRBJ2-1; D is undetermined. The germline CDR1 and CDR2 sequences are SGDLS and YYNGEE. The germline V and J ends were trimmed by 0 bases and 1 base, with 8 bases remaining between them. The length of the CDR3 is 15 residues. CDR3 sequence reads: CASSVGLTSYNEQFF. The CDR3 DNA reads as TGTGCCAGCAGCGTAGGTCTAACTTCCTACAATGAGCAGTTCTTC.

The V and J genes are TRBV5-5 and TRBJ2-7, with 9 bases matching TRBD2. This CDR3 spans 16 amino acids. Germline CDR1 SGHKS, CDR2 YYEKEE (reference sequence). J was trimmed by 6 bases and V by 0 bases; bases with no gene match: 10. The CDR3 protein is CASSLGEGELAGEQYF. The CDR3 nucleotides read TGTGCCAGCAGCTTGGGAGAAGGGGAACTAGCGGGCGAGCAGTACTTC.

CDR3 residues: CASSDWTGPNYGYTF. CDR3 DNA sequence: TGTGCCAGCAGTGATTGGACAGGACCTAACTATGGCTACACCTTC. The chain employs TRBV6-1 and TRBJ1-2; 7 positions match TRBD1. Germline V lookup: CDR1 MNHNS, CDR2 SASEGT. CDR3 size: 15 residues. The V and J ends lost 3 bases and 0 bases, in that order; junction bases with no gene match: 4.

V gene TRBV6-5 combines with J gene TRBJ2-2; 9 bases are shared with TRBD1. The junction had 3 bases not matched to a gene; V was cut back by 6 bases and J by 4 bases. The germline V gene encodes CDR1 MNHEY and CDR2 SVGAGI. There are 14 residues in the CDR3. This CDR3 reads CASSSTGGTGELFF. The CDR3 coding sequence is TGTGCCAGCAGCTCGACAGGGGGCACCGGGGAGCTGTTTTTT.

This clone appeared once. The chain couples TRBV7-6 to TRBJ1-1; D ambiguous. Germline V gene sequence: CDR1 SGHVS, CDR2 FNYEAQ. Trimming took 3 bases from V and 5 from J, leaving 19 bases between them. The CDR3 is made up of 16 amino acids. The DNA of the CDR3 is TGTGCCAGCAGCTTTTTTGCGAGCAGCGGCGGGACTGAAGCTTTCTTT. As protein: CASSFFASSGGTEAFF. Full variable domain (missing parts from reference TRBV7-6 and TRBJ1-1): GAGVSQSPRYKVTKRGQDVALRCDPISGHVSLYWYRQALGQGPEFLTYFNYEAQQDKSGLPNDRFSAERPEGSISTLTIQRTEQRDSAMYRCASSFFASSGGTEAFFGQGTRLTVV.

This clone was picked up one time. The rearrangement links TRBV10-3 to TRBJ2-1; 14 bases align to TRBD2. Germline CDR1 and CDR2: ENHRY and SYGVKD. V lost 0 bases, J lost 10 bases, and 8 bases stayed unmatched. The CDR3 is made up of 17 amino acids. DNA for the CDR3: TGTGCCATCAGTGAGTCGGTGGGACTAGCGGGAGAAGGGGAGCAGTTCTTC. The encoded protein is CAISESVGLAGEGEQFF.

The gene calls are TRBV6-5 and TRBJ2-1; 8 bases line up with TRBD2. The CDR3 loop spans 14 amino acids. The V and J ends lost 5 bases and 2 bases, in that order; junction bases with no gene match: 2. The germline V gene has CDR1 MNHEY and CDR2 SVGAGI. CDR3 sequence reads: CASSGGRTYNEQFF. The CDR3, as DNA: TGTGCCAGCAGTGGCGGGAGGACCTACAATGAGCAGTTCTTC.

J is TRBJ1-2 and V is TRBV14; D call uncertain. Germline assignment: CDR1 SGHDN and CDR2 FVKESK. V was clipped by 4 bases and J by 2 bases, with 8 bases between them. The CDR3 covers 13 residues. In DNA form, the CDR3 reads TGTGCCAGCAGCCGATCACTCAACTATGGCTACACCTTC. Amino acids: CASSRSLNYGYTF.

The chain carries TRBV5-6 and TRBJ2-3; D is possibly TRBD2 (5 bases). Germline loops: CDR1 SGHDT, CDR2 YYEEEE. There are 15 residues in the CDR3. The germline V and J ends were trimmed by 4 bases and 0 bases, with 12 bases remaining between them. CDR3 bases: TGTGCCAGCAGCCTCGGAGGATCTAGCACAGATACGCAGTATTTT. Translation: CASSLGGSSTDTQYF.

The V gene is TRBV18, the J gene TRBJ2-2; D not resolved. Germline lookup yields CDR1 KGHSH and CDR2 LQKENI. The germline V and J ends were trimmed by 2 bases and 6 bases, with 13 bases remaining between them. CDR3 length: 15 residues. This CDR3 is CASSPSGLDPGELFF. The DNA for the CDR3 is TGTGCCAGCTCACCATCAGGTCTGGATCCCGGGGAGCTGTTTTTT.

The chain couples TRBV4-1 to TRBJ2-7; no firm D call. Trimming took 4 bases from V and 4 from J, leaving 8 bases between them. Looked up from germline, CDR1 is MGHRA and CDR2 is YSYEKL. CDR3 length equals 12 residues. The CDR3 is CASSPRGYEQYF. CDR3 nucleotide sequence: TGCGCCAGCAGCCCGCGCGGATACGAGCAGTACTTC.

This chain uses TRBV27 with TRBJ1-2, with TRBD1 matching over 7 bases. V shed 7 bases and J 0 bases; nucleotides not matched to a gene: 2. The CDR3 is 13 residues long. The V gene's germline CDR1 is MNHEY and CDR2 SMNVEV (reference sequence). In DNA form, the CDR3 reads TGTGCCAGCACCGGACAGGCTAACTATGGCTACACCTTC. The encoded protein is CASTGQANYGYTF.

The V and J genes are TRBV28 and TRBJ1-1, with D tentatively TRBD1 (5 bases). V was clipped by 2 bases and J by 4 bases, with 14 bases between them. Germline CDR1 and CDR2: MDHEN and SYDVKM. This CDR3 comprises 15 residues. CDR3 protein: CASSLSAGVGTEAFF. In DNA, the CDR3 is TGTGCCAGCAGTTTAAGCGCGGGGGTGGGCACTGAAGCTTTCTTT.

This chain uses TRBV29-1 with TRBJ1-1; D not certain. Deletions cut 8 bases from V and 0 bases from J, with 16 bases between. The CDR3 spans 14 residues. In germline, CDR1 is SQVTM, CDR2 ANQGSEA. CDR3 loop: CSFKATGLNTEAFF. The CDR3 DNA follows: TGCAGCTTTAAAGCGACGGGATTGAACACTGAAGCTTTCTTT.

Concerning this clone: One end of the junction does not line up with germline, which may come from a read error. The chain is built from TRBV7-7 and TRBJ2-2; a possible D gene is TRBD1 (6 bases). Germline loops: CDR1 SSHAT, CDR2 FNYEAQ (reference sequence). This CDR3 region has 15 residues. The CDR3 loop is CASSYRDGNTGELFF. The CDR3 DNA reads as TGTGCTAGCAGCTACAGGGACGGGAACACCGGGGAGCTGTTTTTT.